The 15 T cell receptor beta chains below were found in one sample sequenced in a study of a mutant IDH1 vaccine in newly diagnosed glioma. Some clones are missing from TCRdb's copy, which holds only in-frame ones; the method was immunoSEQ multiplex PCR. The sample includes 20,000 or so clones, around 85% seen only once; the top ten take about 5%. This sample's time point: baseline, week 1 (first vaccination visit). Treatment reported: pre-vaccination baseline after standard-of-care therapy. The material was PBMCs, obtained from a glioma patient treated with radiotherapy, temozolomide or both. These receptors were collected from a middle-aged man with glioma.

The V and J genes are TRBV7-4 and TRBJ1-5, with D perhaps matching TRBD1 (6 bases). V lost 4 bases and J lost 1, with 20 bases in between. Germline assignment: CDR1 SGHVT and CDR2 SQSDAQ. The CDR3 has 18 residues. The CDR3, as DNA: TGTGCCAGCAGCTGCACTTGGCAGGGGCGGAGAAGCAATCAGCCCCAGCATTTT. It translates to CASSCTWQGRRSNQPQHF.

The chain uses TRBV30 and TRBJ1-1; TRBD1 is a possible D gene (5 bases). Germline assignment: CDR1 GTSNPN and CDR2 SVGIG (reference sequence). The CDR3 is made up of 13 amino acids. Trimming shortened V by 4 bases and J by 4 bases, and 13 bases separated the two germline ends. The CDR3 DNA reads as TGTGCCTGGATAGAAGACAGAGGCACTGAAGCTTTCTTT. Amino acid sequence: CAWIEDRGTEAFF.

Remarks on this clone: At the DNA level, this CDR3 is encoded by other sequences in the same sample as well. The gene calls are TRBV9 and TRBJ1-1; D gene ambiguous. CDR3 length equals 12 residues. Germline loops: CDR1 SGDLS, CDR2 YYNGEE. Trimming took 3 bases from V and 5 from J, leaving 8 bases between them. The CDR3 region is CASSAEDTEAFF. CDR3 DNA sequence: TGTGCCAGCAGCGCAGAAGATACTGAAGCTTTCTTT.

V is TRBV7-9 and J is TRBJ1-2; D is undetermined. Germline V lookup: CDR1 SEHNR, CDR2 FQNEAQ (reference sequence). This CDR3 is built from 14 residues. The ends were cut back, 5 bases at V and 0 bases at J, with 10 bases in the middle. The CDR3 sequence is CASSPLPSNYGYTF. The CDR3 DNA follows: TGTGCCAGCAGCCCATTACCATCTAACTATGGCTACACCTTC.

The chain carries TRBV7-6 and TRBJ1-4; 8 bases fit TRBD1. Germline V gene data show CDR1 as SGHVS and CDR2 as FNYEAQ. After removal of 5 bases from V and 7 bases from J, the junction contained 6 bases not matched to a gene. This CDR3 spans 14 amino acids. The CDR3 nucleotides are TGTGCCAGCAGCCATAGGACAGGGTCTGAAAAACTGTTTTTT. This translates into CASSHRTGSEKLFF. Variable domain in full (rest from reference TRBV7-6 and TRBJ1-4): GAGVSQSPRYKVTKRGQDVALRCDPISGHVSLYWYRQALGQGPEFLTYFNYEAQQDKSGLPNDRFSAERPEGSISTLTIQRTEQRDSAMYRCASSHRTGSEKLFFGSGTQLSVL.

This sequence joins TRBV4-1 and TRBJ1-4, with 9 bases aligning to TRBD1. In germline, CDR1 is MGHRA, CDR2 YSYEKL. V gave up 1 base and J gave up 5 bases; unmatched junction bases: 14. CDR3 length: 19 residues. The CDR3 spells CASSQARDRVFLSNEKLFF. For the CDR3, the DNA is TGCGCCAGCAGCCAAGCCCGGGACAGGGTTTTTTTGTCGAATGAAAAACTGTTTTTT.

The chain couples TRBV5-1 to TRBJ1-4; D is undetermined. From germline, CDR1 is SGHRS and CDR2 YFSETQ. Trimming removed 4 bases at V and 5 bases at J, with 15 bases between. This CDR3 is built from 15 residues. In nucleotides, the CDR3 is TGCGCCAGCAGCCCACGCCTGGGATACAATGAAAAACTGTTTTTT. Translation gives CASSPRLGYNEKLFF.

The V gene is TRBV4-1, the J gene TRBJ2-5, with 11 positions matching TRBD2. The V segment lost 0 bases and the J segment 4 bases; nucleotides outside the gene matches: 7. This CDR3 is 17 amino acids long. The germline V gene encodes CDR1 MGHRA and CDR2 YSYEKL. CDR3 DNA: TGCGCCAGCAGCCAAGATCAACTAGCGGGAGATGGAGAGACCCAGTACTTC. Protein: CASSQDQLAGDGETQYF.

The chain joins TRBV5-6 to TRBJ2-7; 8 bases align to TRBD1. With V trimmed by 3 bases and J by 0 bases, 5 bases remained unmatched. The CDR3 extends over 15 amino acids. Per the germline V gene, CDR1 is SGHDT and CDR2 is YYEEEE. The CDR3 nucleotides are TGTGCCAGCAGCTCGGACAGGGAGAGCTCCTACGAGCAGTACGTC. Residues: CASSSDRESSYEQYV.

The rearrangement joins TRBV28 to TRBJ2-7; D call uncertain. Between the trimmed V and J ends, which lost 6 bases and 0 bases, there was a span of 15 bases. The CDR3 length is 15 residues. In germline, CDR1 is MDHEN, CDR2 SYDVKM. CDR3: CASSIGRSASYEQYV. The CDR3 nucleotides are TGTGCCAGCAGCATCGGGCGCTCCGCCTCCTACGAGCAGTACGTC.

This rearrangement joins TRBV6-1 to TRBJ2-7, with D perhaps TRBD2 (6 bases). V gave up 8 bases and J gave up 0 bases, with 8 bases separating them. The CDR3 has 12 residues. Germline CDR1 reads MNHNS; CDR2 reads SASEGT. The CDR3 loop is CASLAPSYEQYF. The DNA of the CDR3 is TGTGCCAGCCTAGCGCCCTCCTACGAGCAGTACTTC.

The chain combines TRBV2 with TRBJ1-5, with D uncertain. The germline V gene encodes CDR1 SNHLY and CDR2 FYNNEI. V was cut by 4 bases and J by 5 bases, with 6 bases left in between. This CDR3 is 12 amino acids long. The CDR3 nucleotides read TGTGCCAGCAGTGGCTGGGATCAGCCCCAGCATTTT. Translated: CASSGWDQPQHF.

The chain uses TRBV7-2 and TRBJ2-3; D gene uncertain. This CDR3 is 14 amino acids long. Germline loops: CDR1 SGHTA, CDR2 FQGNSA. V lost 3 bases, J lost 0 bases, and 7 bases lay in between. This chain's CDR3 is CASSFLPSTDTQYF. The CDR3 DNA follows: TGTGCCAGCAGCTTTCTACCTAGCACAGATACGCAGTATTTT.

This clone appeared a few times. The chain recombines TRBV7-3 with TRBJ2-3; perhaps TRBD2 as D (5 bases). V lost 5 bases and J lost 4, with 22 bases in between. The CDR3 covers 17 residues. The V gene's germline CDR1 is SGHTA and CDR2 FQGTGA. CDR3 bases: TGTGCCAGCAGCCGGACTGCGAGCGGAGGAAAGTCAGATACGCAGTATTTT. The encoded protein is CASSRTASGGKSDTQYF.

CDR3 nucleotide sequence: TGTGCCAGCAGGACCGACAGGGCGAACACCGGGGAGCTGTTTTTT. It is translated as CASRTDRANTGELFF. The V call is TRBV6-1, the J call TRBJ2-2; 7 bases line up with TRBD1. The CDR3 runs to 15 residues. Germline V gene lookup returns CDR1 MNHNS and CDR2 SASEGT. With 6 bases clipped from V and 0 bases from J, the junction kept 4 bases outside the gene matches.